One and the same sample provided the 24 T cell receptor beta chains below, sequenced in a study of T cell responses to AZD1222 COVID-19 vaccine. Sequencing used immunoSEQ multiplex PCR; TCRdb keeps in-frame clones, though not all of them. The table lists 90,000 to 140,000 clones, approximately 88% of them singletons, with roughly 2.5% in the top ten. The sequences come from peripheral blood, collected on day 0 of AZD1222 vaccination. The receptors stem from an adult in good health.

In this sample, this clone turned up a few times. The chain recombines TRBV5-6 with TRBJ2-3; D uncertain. V was shortened by 2 bases and J by 10 bases, with 11 bases between the two germline ends. Germline V gives CDR1 SGHDT, CDR2 YYEEEE. The CDR3 has 12 amino acids. In DNA, the CDR3 is TGTGCCAGCAGCTTCAACCACCGGCCGCAGTATTTT. It codes for CASSFNHRPQYF.

V gene TRBV7-2 combines with J gene TRBJ2-7, with D unresolved. Trimming cost V 5 bases and J 0 bases, with 14 bases left between them. Germline CDR1 is SGHTA and CDR2 is FQGNSA. The CDR3 is made up of 15 amino acids. This CDR3 is CASSPLGRSSYEQYF. Written as DNA, the CDR3 is TGTGCCAGCAGCCCGCTGGGAAGGAGCTCCTACGAGCAGTACTTC.

The V and J genes are TRBV19 and TRBJ2-1; TRBD1 aligns across 10 bases. This CDR3 contains 15 residues. Germline CDR1 reads LNHDA; CDR2 reads SQIVND (reference sequence). V was clipped by 3 bases and J by 8 bases; unmatched bases: 7. CDR3 loop: CASSMGQGLGYEQFF. In DNA form, the CDR3 reads TGTGCCAGTAGTATGGGACAGGGGTTGGGATATGAGCAGTTCTTC.

In the case of this clone: Mismatch with germline at one junction end may stem from a read error. This sequence joins TRBV29-1 and TRBJ1-2; D is unresolved. The CDR3 has 11 residues. Germline V gives CDR1 SQVTM, CDR2 ANQGSEA. The CDR3 loop is CSAEKEYGYTF. CDR3 coding DNA: TGCAGCGCTGAAAAGGAGTATGGCTACACCTTC.

V is TRBV10-2 and J is TRBJ1-5, with D possibly TRBD1 on 6 matching bases. Trimming removed 10 bases at V and 7 bases at J, with 20 bases between. Germline assignment: CDR1 WSHSY and CDR2 SAAADI. CDR3 length: 14 amino acids. CDR3 bases: TGCGCCATATCAACCGGGGGGGCGGGGCAGCCCCAGCATTTT. It codes for CAISTGGAGQPQHF.

The CDR3 reads CASSLTQGETQYF. CDR3 nucleotides: TGTGCCAGCAGCTTAACACAGGGAGAGACCCAGTACTTC. The V gene is TRBV7-9, the J gene TRBJ2-5; D perhaps matches TRBD1 (6 bases). This CDR3 region has 13 residues. Germline-derived CDR1 and CDR2 are SEHNR and FQNEAQ (reference sequence). V lost 2 bases to trimming and J lost 4 bases, with 8 bases between them.

The chain recombines TRBV12-5 with TRBJ2-7; TRBD1 agrees at 7 bases. Germline V lookup: CDR1 LGHNT, CDR2 FRNRAP. The CDR3 covers 12 residues. V trimming: 6 bases; J trimming: 6 bases; junction bases outside the gene matches: 5. This CDR3 reads CASGFDRAEQYF. As DNA, the CDR3 is TGTGCTAGTGGCTTCGACAGGGCCGAGCAGTACTTC.

The rearrangement uses TRBV28 and TRBJ2-2, with D hard to call. The V gene lost 4 bases and the J gene lost 5 bases, with 11 bases spanning the gap. The CDR3 consists of 14 residues. Germline V CDR1 and CDR2: MDHEN, SYDVKM. The CDR3 DNA reads TGTGCCAGCAGTTCCCCCGGACGGACCGGGGAGCTGTTTTTT. Its translation: CASSSPGRTGELFF.

This clone has only one observation. The chain employs TRBV29-1 and TRBJ2-1; D is unresolved. The germline CDR1 and CDR2 sequences are SQVTM and ANQGSEA. This CDR3 contains 13 residues. Trimming left V 3 bases short and J 4 bases short, with 10 bases between. The chain's CDR3 is CSVEGTTYNEQFF. The CDR3 nucleotides are TGCAGCGTTGAGGGAACTACGTACAATGAGCAGTTCTTC.

The chain has TRBV7-3 and TRBJ2-3; 10 positions agree with TRBD1. After removal of 3 bases from V and 1 base from J, the junction contained 1 base not matched to a gene. Per the germline V gene, CDR1 is SGHTA and CDR2 is FQGTGA. The CDR3 contains 15 residues. CDR3 nucleotide sequence: TGTGCCAGCAGCTTTGGGACAGGGGGCACAGATACGCAGTATTTT. It is translated as CASSFGTGGTDTQYF.

This clone was seen just once. The J gene is TRBJ1-1, the V gene TRBV7-9, with 7 bases aligning to TRBD1. This CDR3 has 15 residues. Germline V gene sequence: CDR1 SEHNR, CDR2 FQNEAQ (reference sequence). V shed 4 bases, J shed 0 bases, and the junction held 5 bases outside the gene matches. CDR3: CASSSPDRVNTEAFF. In DNA, the CDR3 is TGTGCCAGCAGCTCGCCTGACAGGGTGAACACTGAAGCTTTCTTT.

The gene calls are TRBV5-1 and TRBJ2-7, with 13 bases matching TRBD2. J gave up 3 bases and V 4 bases, and 7 bases lay outside the gene matches. Germline CDR1 reads SGHRS; CDR2 reads YFSETQ. There are 16 residues in the CDR3. CDR3 sequence (DNA): TGCGCCAGCAGCGTAACTAGCGGGGGGGCGGTCTACGAGCAGTACTTC. It specifies CASSVTSGGAVYEQYF.

This clone has more than one count but fewer than ten. Within the sample, other DNA sequences also encode this same CDR3. In DNA form, the CDR3 reads TGTGCCACCAGCAGAGACACAGATACGCAGTATTTT. It translates to CATSRDTDTQYF. The rearrangement uses TRBV15 and TRBJ2-3; D not resolved. Germline CDR1 reads LNHNV; CDR2 reads YYDKDF (reference sequence). The germline V and J ends were trimmed by 0 bases and 2 bases, with 0 bases remaining between them. The CDR3 length is 12 residues.

For the CDR3, the DNA is TGTGCCAGCAGTCAGACCGCTAGCGGGGGGTGGGTAAACCAGTACTTC. This codes for CASSQTASGGWVNQYF. J is TRBJ2-5 and V is TRBV2, with 11 bases lining up with TRBD2. Germline values: CDR1 SNHLY, CDR2 FYNNEI. CDR3 length: 16 amino acids. V shed 5 bases and J 10 bases; nucleotides not matched to a gene: 15.

The CDR3 region has the DNA TGCGCCAGCAGCCGGGAGGGCAGTAGGAACACTGAAGCTTTCTTT. Its translation: CASSREGSRNTEAFF. J is TRBJ1-1 and V is TRBV4-1; D remains unclear. The CDR3 totals 15 residues. Deletions cut 4 bases from V and 1 base from J, with 13 bases between. Germline CDR1 reads MGHRA; CDR2 reads YSYEKL.

The V gene is TRBV7-9, the J gene TRBJ1-5; 10 bases align to TRBD1. CDR1 and CDR2 (germline): SEHNR, FQNEAQ (reference sequence). CDR3 length equals 15 residues. The V segment lost 5 bases and the J segment 6 bases; nucleotides outside the gene matches: 7. The CDR3 nucleotides read TGTGCCAGCAGCCGAACGGGACAGGGGTTTCAGCCCCAGCATTTT. This sequence encodes CASSRTGQGFQPQHF. The whole variable domain, filled in from reference TRBV7-9 and TRBJ1-5, reads DTGVSQNPRHKITKRGQNVTFRCDPISEHNRLYWYRQTLGQGPEFLTYFQNEAQLEKSRLLSDRFSAERPKGSFSTLEIQRTEQGDSAMYLCASSRTGQGFQPQHFGDGTRLSIL.

This clone occurred a few times. The chain couples TRBV28 to TRBJ1-2, with D hard to call. The CDR3 totals 13 residues. V lost 6 bases and J 6 bases, leaving 14 bases between the germline ends. Germline V gene sequence: CDR1 MDHEN, CDR2 SYDVKM. CDR3 bases: TGTGCCAGCAGGAATAGGACGGCAGATGGCTACACCTTC. It yields the protein CASRNRTADGYTF.

The chain links TRBV6-5 to TRBJ1-6; unclear D gene. The ends were cut back, 7 bases at V and 7 bases at J, with 11 bases in the middle. The CDR3 length is 13 residues. Germline assignment: CDR1 MNHEY and CDR2 SVGAGI. The CDR3 spells CASKATINSPLHF. For the CDR3, the DNA is TGTGCCAGCAAGGCAACAATAAATTCACCCCTCCACTTT.

The V gene is TRBV27, the J gene TRBJ2-1, with D maybe TRBD1 (7 bases). V lost 6 bases to trimming and J lost 7 bases, with 16 bases between them. The CDR3 totals 14 residues. Germline V gene sequence: CDR1 MNHEY, CDR2 SMNVEV (reference sequence). The CDR3 sequence: CASSEGAGGNEQFF. The CDR3 DNA reads as TGTGCCAGCAGCGAAGGGGCAGGGGGGAATGAGCAGTTCTTC.

The chain recombines TRBV29-1 with TRBJ1-1; D gene uncertain. V lost 4 bases and J 2 bases, leaving 11 bases between the germline ends. CDR3 length equals 13 residues. Germline CDR1 is SQVTM and CDR2 is ANQGSEA. This CDR3 is CSVAVQHNTEAFF. The CDR3 nucleotides read TGCAGCGTTGCGGTCCAACATAACACTGAAGCTTTCTTT.

This chain uses TRBV2 with TRBJ2-5, with D possibly matching TRBD2 (7 bases). Germline-derived CDR1 and CDR2 are SNHLY and FYNNEI. V was pared by 6 bases and J by 2 bases, with 16 bases between. This CDR3 contains 15 residues. CDR3 sequence: CASSPPGGRQETQYF. CDR3 in DNA: TGTGCCAGCAGCCCCCCCGGGGGGCGACAAGAGACCCAGTACTTC.

This chain uses TRBV11-3 with TRBJ1-2, with D perhaps TRBD1 (6 bases). V gave up 6 bases and J gave up 1 base, with 18 bases separating them. This CDR3 has 16 amino acids. Per germline, CDR1 SGHNT and CDR2 YENEEA. The CDR3: CASRPGGGVGNYGYTF. The CDR3 DNA is TGTGCCAGCAGACCGGGGGGCGGGGTTGGTAACTATGGCTACACCTTC. Together with reference TRBV11-3 and TRBJ1-2, the CDR3 gives the full variable domain: EAGVVQSPRYKIIEKKQPVAFWCNPISGHNTLYWYLQNLGQGPELLIRYENEEAVDDSQLPKDRFSAERLKGVDSTLKIQPAELGDSAVYLCASRPGGGVGNYGYTFGSGTRLTVV.

This chain joins TRBV2 and TRBJ2-1, with D unresolved. CDR3 length equals 12 residues. Germline-derived CDR1 and CDR2 are SNHLY and FYNNEI. The V end was cut by 5 bases, the J end by 9 bases, with 11 bases between. The CDR3 loop is CASSYTLGEQFF. The CDR3 DNA reads TGTGCCAGCAGTTATACCCTGGGTGAGCAGTTCTTC.

The J gene is TRBJ2-6, the V gene TRBV5-8; D is unclear. There are 15 residues in the CDR3. Trimming cost V 1 base and J 1 base, with 6 bases left between them. Germline V CDR1 and CDR2: SGHTS, YDEGEE. DNA of the CDR3: TGTGCCAGCAGCTTGAGCAGGTCTGGGGCCAACGTCCTGACTTTC. Translated, it gives CASSLSRSGANVLTF.